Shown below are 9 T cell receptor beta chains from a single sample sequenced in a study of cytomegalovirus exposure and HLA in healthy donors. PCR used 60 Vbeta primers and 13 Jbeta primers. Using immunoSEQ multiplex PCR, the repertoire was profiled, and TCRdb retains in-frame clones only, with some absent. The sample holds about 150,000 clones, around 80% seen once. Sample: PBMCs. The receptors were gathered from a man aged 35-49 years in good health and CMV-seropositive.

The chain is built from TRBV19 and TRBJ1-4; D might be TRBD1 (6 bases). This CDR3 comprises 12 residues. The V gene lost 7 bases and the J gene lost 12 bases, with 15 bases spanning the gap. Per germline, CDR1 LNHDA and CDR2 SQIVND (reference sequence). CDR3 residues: CASNVQGGELFF. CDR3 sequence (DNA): TGTGCCAGTAACGTACAGGGTGGGGAACTGTTTTTT.

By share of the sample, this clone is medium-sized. CDR3 DNA sequence: TGTGCCAGCAGTTACTCGACAGGGTTGAACACTGAAGCTTTCTTT. Translated, it gives CASSYSTGLNTEAFF. The chain couples TRBV6-7 to TRBJ1-1; 7 bases align to TRBD1. TRBV6-7 is an ORF; its function is uncertain. Unmatched junction bases numbered 1, after V lost 0 bases and J lost 0 bases. The CDR3 extends over 15 amino acids.

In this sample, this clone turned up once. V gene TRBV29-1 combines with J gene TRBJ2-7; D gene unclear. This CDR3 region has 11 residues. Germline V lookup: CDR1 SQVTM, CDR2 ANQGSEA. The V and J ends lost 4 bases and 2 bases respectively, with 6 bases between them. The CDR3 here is CSVGYPYEQYF. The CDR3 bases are TGCAGCGTTGGCTACCCCTACGAGCAGTACTTC.

The CDR3 is CASSQERGPTDTQYF. The CDR3 DNA sequence: TGCGCCAGCAGCCAAGAGCGCGGTCCCACAGATACGCAGTATTTT. The chain couples TRBV4-1 to TRBJ2-3; D not resolved. Germline loops: CDR1 MGHRA, CDR2 YSYEKL. The ends were cut back, 0 bases at V and 2 bases at J, with 9 bases in the middle. The CDR3 spans 15 residues.

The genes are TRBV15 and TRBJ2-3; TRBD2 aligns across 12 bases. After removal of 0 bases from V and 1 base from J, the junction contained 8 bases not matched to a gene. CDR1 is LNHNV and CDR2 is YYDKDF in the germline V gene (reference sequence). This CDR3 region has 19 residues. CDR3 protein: CATSRDSIWTSGGTDTQYF. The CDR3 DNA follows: TGTGCCACCAGCAGAGACTCCATTTGGACTAGCGGGGGCACAGATACGCAGTATTTT.

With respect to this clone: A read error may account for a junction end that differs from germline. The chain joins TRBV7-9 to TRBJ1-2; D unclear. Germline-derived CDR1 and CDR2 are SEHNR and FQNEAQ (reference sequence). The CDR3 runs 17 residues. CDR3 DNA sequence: TGTTCCAGCAGCTCCCCTGAGGCAGTCAACATTAACTATGGCTACACCTTC. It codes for CSSSSPEAVNINYGYTF.

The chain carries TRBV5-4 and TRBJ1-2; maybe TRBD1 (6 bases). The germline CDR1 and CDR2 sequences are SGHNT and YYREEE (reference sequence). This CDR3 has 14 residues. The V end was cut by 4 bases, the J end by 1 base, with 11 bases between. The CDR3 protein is CASSPPGVNYGYTF. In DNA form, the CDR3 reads TGTGCCAGCAGCCCTCCAGGGGTTAACTATGGCTACACCTTC.

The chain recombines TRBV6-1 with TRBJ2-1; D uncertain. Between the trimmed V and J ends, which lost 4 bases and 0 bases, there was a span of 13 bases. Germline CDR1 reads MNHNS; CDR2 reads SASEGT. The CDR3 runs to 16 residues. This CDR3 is CASSGTDLYSYNEQFF. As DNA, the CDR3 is TGTGCCAGCAGTGGCACCGATCTATACTCCTACAATGAGCAGTTCTTC.

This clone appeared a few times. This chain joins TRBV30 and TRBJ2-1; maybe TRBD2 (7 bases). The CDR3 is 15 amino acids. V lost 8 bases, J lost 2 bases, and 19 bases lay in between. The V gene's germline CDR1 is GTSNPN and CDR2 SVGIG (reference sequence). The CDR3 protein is CAAPKPGGPYNEQFF. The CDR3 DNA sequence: TGTGCCGCACCCAAGCCGGGGGGCCCCTACAATGAGCAGTTCTTC.